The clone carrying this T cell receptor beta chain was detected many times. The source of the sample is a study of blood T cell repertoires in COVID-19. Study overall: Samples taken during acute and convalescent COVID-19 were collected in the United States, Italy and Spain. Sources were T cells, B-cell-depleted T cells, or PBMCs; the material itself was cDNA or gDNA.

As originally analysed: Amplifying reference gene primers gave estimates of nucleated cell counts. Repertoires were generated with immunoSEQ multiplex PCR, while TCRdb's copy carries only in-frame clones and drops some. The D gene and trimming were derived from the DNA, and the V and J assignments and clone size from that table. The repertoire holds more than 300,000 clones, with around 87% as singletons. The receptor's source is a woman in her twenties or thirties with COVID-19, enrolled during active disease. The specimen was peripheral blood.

CDR3 region: CASSRGLAGAAGELFF. CDR3 bases: TGCGCCAGCAGCCGCGGACTAGCGGGCGCGGCCGGGGAGCTGTTTTTT. The chain couples TRBV4-1 to TRBJ2-2; TRBD2 matches 11 bases. Germline CDR1 is MGHRA and CDR2 is YSYEKL. CDR3 length: 16 residues. V lost 4 bases, J lost 6 bases, and 7 bases stayed unmatched.